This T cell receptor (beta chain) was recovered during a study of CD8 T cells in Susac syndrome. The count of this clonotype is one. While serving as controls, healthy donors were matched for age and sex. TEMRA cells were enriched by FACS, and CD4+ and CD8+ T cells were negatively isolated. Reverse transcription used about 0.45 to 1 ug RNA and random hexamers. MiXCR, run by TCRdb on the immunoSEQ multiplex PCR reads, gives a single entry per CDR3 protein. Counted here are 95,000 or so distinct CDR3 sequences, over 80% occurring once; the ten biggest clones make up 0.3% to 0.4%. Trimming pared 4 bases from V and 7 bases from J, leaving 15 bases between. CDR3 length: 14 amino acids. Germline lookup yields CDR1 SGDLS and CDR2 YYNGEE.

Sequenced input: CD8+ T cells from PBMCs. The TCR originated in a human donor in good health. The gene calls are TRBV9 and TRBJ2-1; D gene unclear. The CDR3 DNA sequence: TGTGCCAGCAGCTCCTTACCGGGTTTGAATGAGCAGTTCTTC. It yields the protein CASSSLPGLNEQFF. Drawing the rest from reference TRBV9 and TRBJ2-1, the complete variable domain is DSGVTQTPKHLITATGQRVTLRCSPRSGDLSVYWYQQSLDQGLQFLIQYYNGEERAKGNILERFSAQQFPDLHSELNLSSLELGDSALYFCASSSLPGLNEQFFGPGTRLTVL.